This T cell receptor beta chain derives from a study of response to subunit inactivated influenza vaccine. This clonotype showed up many times. What it recognizes is unknown. The J segment lost 2 bases and the V segment lost 4 bases, leaving 0 bases of the junction unmatched. CDR1 is SQVTM and CDR2 is ANQGSEA in the germline V gene. The CDR3 runs 12 residues. TCRdb ran MiXCR on the RT-PCR reads and lists one entry per CDR3 protein. Of 650,000 to 800,000 distinct CDR3 sequences listed, about 15% are singletons. Study-level results: The study's authors posited that every seasonal influenza vaccination enlists few new T cells.

The sequencing here drew on PBMCs from blood, taken about 14 days before vaccination. This rearrangement joins TRBV29-1 to TRBJ2-7, with 9 bases matching TRBD2. The TCR comes from a man aged 50 to 60 who received an inactivated influenza vaccine. CDR3 in DNA: TGCAGCGTTGCTAGCGGGACCTACGAGCAGTACTTC. It translates to CSVASGTYEQYF.